These 28 T cell receptor beta chains originate from one sample sequenced in a study of PD-1 blockade in classical Hodgkin lymphoma. Every one of the patients relapsed after autologous stem cell transplantation (brentuximab vedotin exposure was variable). Only in-frame clones appear in the TCRdb table, and some are missing; sequencing was by immunoSEQ multiplex PCR. The sample has about 21,000 clones; over 65% are singletons. The sequencing here drew on peripheral blood mononuclear cells (PBMCs), taken at baseline. All receptors derive from a human donor with classical Hodgkin lymphoma.

V usage is TRBV29-1 and J usage is TRBJ2-1; TRBD2 matches at 14 bases. V was clipped by 3 bases and J by 3 bases; unmatched bases: 7. Germline lookup yields CDR1 SQVTM and CDR2 ANQGSEA. The CDR3 loop spans 17 amino acids. Here the CDR3 DNA reads TGCAGCGTTGACGGGACTAGCGGGAGAAATTACTACAATGAGCAGTTCTTC. This codes for CSVDGTSGRNYYNEQFF.

The chain employs TRBV5-1 and TRBJ1-1; 8 nucleotides match TRBD1. Germline CDR1 reads SGHRS; CDR2 reads YFSETQ. Losses at the gene ends were 4 bases for V and 3 bases for J; bases not matched to a gene: 8. The CDR3 length is 15 residues. DNA of the CDR3: TGCGCCAGCAGCCCGGACAGGGCTTACTACACTGAAGCTTTCTTT. Translating it yields CASSPDRAYYTEAFF.

This clone came up a few times. This sequence joins TRBV30 and TRBJ2-2; D gene ambiguous. Germline loops: CDR1 GTSNPN, CDR2 SVGIG (reference sequence). This CDR3 has 18 residues. V lost 3 bases and J lost 0, with 20 bases in between. This chain's CDR3 is CAWRGQVLGVANTGELFF. As DNA, the CDR3 is TGTGCCTGGAGAGGTCAAGTATTGGGTGTCGCGAACACCGGGGAGCTGTTTTTT.

This clone ranks as medium-sized. The rearrangement links TRBV10-2 to TRBJ2-1, with 10 positions matching TRBD2. CDR3 size: 16 residues. Unmatched junction bases numbered 5, after V lost 3 bases and J lost 3 bases. Germline V gives CDR1 WSHSY, CDR2 SAAADI. This chain's CDR3 is CASSDPTSGFYNEQFF. The CDR3, as DNA: TGCGCCAGCAGTGACCCGACTAGCGGGTTCTACAATGAGCAGTTCTTC.

This clone was counted once. The chain couples TRBV10-1 to TRBJ2-6, with 8 nucleotides matching TRBD2. This CDR3 is 16 amino acids long. V lost 4 bases to trimming and J lost 0 bases; unmatched junction nucleotides: 2. Germline loops: CDR1 WNHNN, CDR2 SYGVQD (reference sequence). In nucleotides, the CDR3 is TGCGCCAGCAGTGCGGGAGGGCCCTCTGGGGCCAACGTCCTGACTTTC. The encoded protein is CASSAGGPSGANVLTF.

By share, this clone ranks as medium-sized. J is TRBJ1-2 and V is TRBV7-2; tentative D call: TRBD1 (5 bases). Germline assignment: CDR1 SGHTA and CDR2 FQGNSA. The CDR3 loop spans 14 amino acids. Trimming removed 6 bases from V and 5 bases from J, with 16 bases in between. This CDR3 reads CASSSGPDAYGYTF. In DNA form, the CDR3 reads TGTGCCAGCAGTTCAGGGCCTGACGCGTATGGCTACACCTTC.

The sample holds a few counts of this clone. The rearrangement joins TRBV18 to TRBJ1-5; 8 bases fit TRBD1. The CDR3 is made up of 15 amino acids. The V gene end was trimmed by 3 bases and the J gene end by 4 bases; junction bases not matched to a gene: 5. CDR1 and CDR2 from the germline V gene are KGHSH and LQKENI. The CDR3 spells CASSPGTGANQPQHF. The CDR3 DNA sequence: TGTGCCAGCTCACCCGGGACAGGTGCTAATCAGCCCCAGCATTTT.

The rearrangement uses TRBV27 and TRBJ2-2; TRBD2 aligns across 9 bases. V lost 8 bases and J lost 5; bases outside the gene matches: 18. CDR1 MNHEY and CDR2 SMNVEV come from the germline V gene (reference sequence). This CDR3 contains 18 residues. CDR3 nucleotides: TGTGCCAGCCGCACTTCCGGCGGGAGGGCCGTAGGTACCGGGGAGCTGTTTTTT. This encodes CASRTSGGRAVGTGELFF.

This clone has just one count. The gene calls are TRBV10-3 and TRBJ2-5; 9 nucleotides align to TRBD1. This CDR3 is built from 14 residues. After removal of 4 bases from V and 2 bases from J, the junction contained 2 bases not matched to a gene. In germline, CDR1 is ENHRY, CDR2 SYGVKD. The DNA of the CDR3 is TGTGCCATCAGTGGAGGGACAGGGCAAGAGACCCAGTACTTC. It translates to CAISGGTGQETQYF.

In its sample, this clone was seen a few times. At one boundary the junction diverges from the germline segment, which might be a read error. This chain uses TRBV7-2 with TRBJ2-1; 9 positions match TRBD2. The CDR3 runs to 15 residues. The germline V gene has CDR1 SGHTA and CDR2 FQGNSA. The CDR3 loop is CASSIAGVTYNEQFF. As DNA, the CDR3 is TGTGCCAGCAGCATAGCGGGGGTTACCTACAATGAGCAGTTCTTC.

J is TRBJ1-2 and V is TRBV19; unclear D gene. CDR1 and CDR2 from the germline V gene are LNHDA and SQIVND (reference sequence). The CDR3 is 16 amino acids. With 5 bases removed from V and 4 bases from J, the gap between germline ends came to 20 bases. Here the CDR3 DNA reads TGTGCCAGTAGTTCTCCCGCCAGAGGGAATCTCTATGGCTACACCTTC. As protein: CASSSPARGNLYGYTF.

The sample holds a few counts of this clone. The chain employs TRBV9 and TRBJ1-1; D gene unclear. Trimming removed 5 bases from V and 0 bases from J, with 11 bases in between. CDR1 and CDR2 from the germline V gene are SGDLS and YYNGEE. The CDR3 has 14 residues. The CDR3 DNA follows: TGTGCCAGCAGTGCGCGTTCGGTGAACACTGAAGCTTTCTTT. Its translation: CASSARSVNTEAFF.

This chain connects TRBV28 to TRBJ1-4; the D is unclear. The CDR3 has 11 amino acids. CDR1 is MDHEN, CDR2 SYDVKM, per germline. The V end lost 6 bases, the J end lost 11 bases, and 10 bases lay between the germline ends. The chain's CDR3 is CASSPGGKLFF. In DNA, the CDR3 is TGTGCCAGCAGCCCCGGTGGTAAACTGTTTTTT.

The rearrangement links TRBV19 to TRBJ2-5; D unclear. Germline V gene lookup returns CDR1 LNHDA and CDR2 SQIVND (reference sequence). CDR3 size: 14 residues. V was trimmed by 3 bases and J by 2 bases, leaving 10 bases between them. This CDR3 reads CASSIRHLQETQYF. The CDR3 bases are TGTGCCAGTAGTATTAGACATTTACAAGAGACCCAGTACTTC.

The V and J genes are TRBV2 and TRBJ1-4; D perhaps matches TRBD1 (6 bases). This CDR3 has 15 residues. V was shortened by 8 bases and J by 8 bases, with 21 bases between the two germline ends. Germline CDR1 SNHLY, CDR2 FYNNEI. CDR3: CASHTRGAGNEKLFF. In DNA, the CDR3 is TGTGCCAGCCATACGAGGGGGGCGGGGAACGAAAAACTGTTTTTT.

V usage is TRBV19 and J usage is TRBJ1-1; 7 bases agree with TRBD1. CDR3 length: 13 residues. Germline trimming cut 6 bases from V and 3 bases from J; bases unmatched to any gene: 4. Germline assignment: CDR1 LNHDA and CDR2 SQIVND (reference sequence). The CDR3 is CASSATGDTEAFF. CDR3 DNA sequence: TGTGCCAGTAGCGCAACAGGGGACACTGAAGCTTTCTTT.

V usage is TRBV7-2 and J usage is TRBJ2-7, with TRBD1 as a possible D gene (6 bases). CDR1 is SGHTA, CDR2 FQGNSA, per germline. Trimming removed 5 bases at V and 0 bases at J, with 11 bases between. The CDR3 is 14 residues long. The CDR3 coding sequence is TGTGCCAGCAGCCCGGGGACAAACTCCTACGAGCAGTACTTC. Protein: CASSPGTNSYEQYF.

The genes are TRBV29-1 and TRBJ2-1; 9 nucleotides line up with TRBD2. Germline-derived CDR1 and CDR2 are SQVTM and ANQGSEA. The CDR3 spans 15 residues. V dropped 3 bases and J dropped 10; count of bases not matched to a gene: 13. The CDR3 is CSVDTGLAAVAEQFF. The DNA for the CDR3 is TGCAGCGTTGATACGGGACTAGCCGCCGTGGCCGAGCAGTTCTTC.

The chain uses TRBV7-9 and TRBJ1-1; unclear D gene. Trimming left V 7 bases short and J 7 bases short, with 13 bases between. The CDR3 has 12 residues. Germline CDR1 reads SEHNR; CDR2 reads FQNEAQ (reference sequence). DNA for the CDR3: TGTGCCAGCACCATCGGGGTAGGTGAAGCTTTCTTT. Its protein product is CASTIGVGEAFF.

The V call is TRBV7-9, the J call TRBJ1-1; D perhaps matches TRBD1 (5 bases). The CDR3 consists of 13 residues. The ends were cut back, 1 base at V and 3 bases at J, with 6 bases in the middle. Germline assignment: CDR1 SEHNR and CDR2 FQNEAQ (reference sequence). The CDR3 loop reads CASSLEGDTEAFF. The CDR3 nucleotides read TGTGCCAGCAGCTTAGAAGGGGACACTGAAGCTTTCTTT. The full variable domain, rest sourced from reference TRBV7-9 and TRBJ1-1, is DTGVSQNPRHKITKRGQNVTFRCDPISEHNRLYWYRQTLGQGPEFLTYFQNEAQLEKSRLLSDRFSAERPKGSFSTLEIQRTEQGDSAMYLCASSLEGDTEAFFGQGTRLTVV.

The sample holds a few counts of this clone. The rearrangement links TRBV11-2 to TRBJ1-1; D not certain. The V gene lost 2 bases and the J gene lost 3 bases, with 7 bases spanning the gap. The CDR3 spans 13 residues. Germline CDR1 is SGHAT and CDR2 is FQNNGV. CDR3 region: CASSLSVYTEAFF. In nucleotides, the CDR3 is TGTGCCAGCAGCTTAAGTGTATACACTGAAGCTTTCTTT.

The gene calls are TRBV11-2 and TRBJ2-6; D uncertain. Trimming cost V 5 bases and J 0 bases, with 8 bases left between them. This CDR3 region has 15 residues. Germline V gives CDR1 SGHAT, CDR2 FQNNGV. The chain's CDR3 is CASSPRISGANVLTF. CDR3 nucleotides: TGTGCCAGCAGCCCCCGAATCTCTGGGGCCAACGTCCTGACTTTC.

This clone was seen a few times. The V and J genes are TRBV7-2 and TRBJ1-1; TRBD1 matches 8 bases. The germline CDR1 and CDR2 sequences are SGHTA and FQGNSA. Trimming took 5 bases from V and 2 from J; bases not matched to a gene: 7. The CDR3 contains 15 residues. This CDR3 reads CASSRGTGQNTEAFF. For the CDR3, the DNA is TGTGCCAGCAGCCGGGGGACAGGACAAAACACTGAAGCTTTCTTT.

The chain is built from TRBV30 and TRBJ1-2; D gene ambiguous. CDR1 and CDR2 (germline): GTSNPN, SVGIG (reference sequence). The length of the CDR3 is 11 residues. The germline V and J ends were trimmed by 2 bases and 9 bases, with 10 bases remaining between them. Here the CDR3 DNA reads TGTGCCTGGAGTCATGAGGGCAGCTACACCTTC. Protein: CAWSHEGSYTF.

The chain uses TRBV4-3 and TRBJ2-3; D uncertain. Germline loops: CDR1 LGHNA, CDR2 YSLEER. Trimming pared 0 bases from V and 4 bases from J, leaving 11 bases between. The CDR3 covers 15 residues. CDR3 sequence reads: CASSQEGQAPDTQYF. The CDR3 nucleotides are TGCGCCAGCAGCCAAGAAGGGCAGGCCCCAGATACGCAGTATTTT.

The sample holds a few counts of this clone. V usage is TRBV14 and J usage is TRBJ2-7; D is unclear. V was cut by 2 bases and J by 4 bases, with 6 bases left in between. There are 12 residues in the CDR3. From germline, CDR1 is SGHDN and CDR2 FVKESK. CDR3 nucleotide sequence: TGTGCCAGCAGCCAAATGAGGTACGAGCAGTACTTC. Protein sequence: CASSQMRYEQYF.

CDR3 in DNA: TGTGCCAGCAGCGCAGGGTTTTCCTCCTACGAGCAGTACTTC. This codes for CASSAGFSSYEQYF. The chain employs TRBV9 and TRBJ2-7; tentatively, D is TRBD1 (5 bases). The CDR3 is 14 amino acids. V was shortened by 3 bases and J by 0 bases, with 10 bases between the two germline ends. The germline V gene has CDR1 SGDLS and CDR2 YYNGEE.

The sample holds a few counts of this clone. The chain has TRBV29-1 and TRBJ2-1; a possible D gene is TRBD2 (6 bases). The CDR3 is 14 residues long. Germline V gene lookup returns CDR1 SQVTM and CDR2 ANQGSEA. The V gene lost 3 bases and the J gene lost 0 bases, with 9 bases spanning the gap. Here the CDR3 DNA reads TGCAGCGTTGAGGCGGGAAGCTCCTACAATGAGCAGTTCTTC. Protein: CSVEAGSSYNEQFF.